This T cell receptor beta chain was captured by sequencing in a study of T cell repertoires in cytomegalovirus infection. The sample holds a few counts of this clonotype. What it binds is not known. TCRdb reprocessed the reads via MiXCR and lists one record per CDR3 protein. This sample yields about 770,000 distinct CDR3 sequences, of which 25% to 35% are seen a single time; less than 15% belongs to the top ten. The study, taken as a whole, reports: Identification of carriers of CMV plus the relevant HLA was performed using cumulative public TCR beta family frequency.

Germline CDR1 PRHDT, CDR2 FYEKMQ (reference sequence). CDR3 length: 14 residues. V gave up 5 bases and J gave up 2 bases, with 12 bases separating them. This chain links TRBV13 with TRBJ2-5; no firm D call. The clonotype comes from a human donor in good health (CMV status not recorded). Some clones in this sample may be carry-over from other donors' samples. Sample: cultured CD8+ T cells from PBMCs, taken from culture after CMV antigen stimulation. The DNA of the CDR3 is TGTGCCAGCAGCCCACCGGAAAGACAAGAGACCCAGTACTTC. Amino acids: CASSPPERQETQYF.